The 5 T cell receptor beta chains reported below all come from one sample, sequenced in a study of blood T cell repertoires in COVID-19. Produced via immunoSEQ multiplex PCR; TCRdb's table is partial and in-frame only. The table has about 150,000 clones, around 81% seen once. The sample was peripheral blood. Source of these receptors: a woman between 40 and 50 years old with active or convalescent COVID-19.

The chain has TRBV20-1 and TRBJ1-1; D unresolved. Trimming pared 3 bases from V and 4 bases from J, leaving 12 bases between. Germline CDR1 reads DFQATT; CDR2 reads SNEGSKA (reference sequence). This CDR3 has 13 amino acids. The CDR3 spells CSASGLFGTEAFF. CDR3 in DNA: TGCAGTGCTAGTGGTCTTTTCGGCACTGAAGCTTTCTTT.

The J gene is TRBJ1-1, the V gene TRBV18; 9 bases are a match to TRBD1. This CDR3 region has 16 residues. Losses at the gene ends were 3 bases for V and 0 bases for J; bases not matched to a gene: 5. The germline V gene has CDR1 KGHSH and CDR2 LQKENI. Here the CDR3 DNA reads TGTGCCAGCTCACCGGGACAGGGACATTTGAACACTGAAGCTTTCTTT. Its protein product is CASSPGQGHLNTEAFF.

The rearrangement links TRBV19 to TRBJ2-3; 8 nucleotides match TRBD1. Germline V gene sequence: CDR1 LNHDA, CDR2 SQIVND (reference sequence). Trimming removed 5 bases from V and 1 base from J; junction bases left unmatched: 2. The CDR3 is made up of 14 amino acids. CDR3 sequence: CASSVDRGTDTQYF. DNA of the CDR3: TGTGCCAGTAGTGTGGACAGGGGCACAGATACGCAGTATTTT. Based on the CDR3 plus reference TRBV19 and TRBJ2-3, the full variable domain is DGGITQSPKYLFRKEGQNVTLSCEQNLNHDAMYWYRQDPGQGLRLIYYSQIVNDFQKGDIAEGYSVSREKKESFPLTVTSAQKNPTAFYLCASSVDRGTDTQYFGPGTRLTVL.

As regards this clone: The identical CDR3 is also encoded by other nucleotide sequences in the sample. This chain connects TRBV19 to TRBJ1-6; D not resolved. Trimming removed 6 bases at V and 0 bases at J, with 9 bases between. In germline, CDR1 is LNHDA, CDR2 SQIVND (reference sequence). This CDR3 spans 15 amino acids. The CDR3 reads CASREGSSYNSPLHF. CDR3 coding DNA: TGTGCCAGTAGGGAAGGGAGCTCCTATAATTCACCCCTCCACTTT.

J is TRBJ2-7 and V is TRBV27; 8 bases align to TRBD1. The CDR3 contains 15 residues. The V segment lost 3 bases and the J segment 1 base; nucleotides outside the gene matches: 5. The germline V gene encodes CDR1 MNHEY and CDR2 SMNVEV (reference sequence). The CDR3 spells CASSFRGPGSYEQYF. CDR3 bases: TGTGCCAGCAGTTTCAGGGGGCCGGGGTCCTACGAGCAGTACTTC.